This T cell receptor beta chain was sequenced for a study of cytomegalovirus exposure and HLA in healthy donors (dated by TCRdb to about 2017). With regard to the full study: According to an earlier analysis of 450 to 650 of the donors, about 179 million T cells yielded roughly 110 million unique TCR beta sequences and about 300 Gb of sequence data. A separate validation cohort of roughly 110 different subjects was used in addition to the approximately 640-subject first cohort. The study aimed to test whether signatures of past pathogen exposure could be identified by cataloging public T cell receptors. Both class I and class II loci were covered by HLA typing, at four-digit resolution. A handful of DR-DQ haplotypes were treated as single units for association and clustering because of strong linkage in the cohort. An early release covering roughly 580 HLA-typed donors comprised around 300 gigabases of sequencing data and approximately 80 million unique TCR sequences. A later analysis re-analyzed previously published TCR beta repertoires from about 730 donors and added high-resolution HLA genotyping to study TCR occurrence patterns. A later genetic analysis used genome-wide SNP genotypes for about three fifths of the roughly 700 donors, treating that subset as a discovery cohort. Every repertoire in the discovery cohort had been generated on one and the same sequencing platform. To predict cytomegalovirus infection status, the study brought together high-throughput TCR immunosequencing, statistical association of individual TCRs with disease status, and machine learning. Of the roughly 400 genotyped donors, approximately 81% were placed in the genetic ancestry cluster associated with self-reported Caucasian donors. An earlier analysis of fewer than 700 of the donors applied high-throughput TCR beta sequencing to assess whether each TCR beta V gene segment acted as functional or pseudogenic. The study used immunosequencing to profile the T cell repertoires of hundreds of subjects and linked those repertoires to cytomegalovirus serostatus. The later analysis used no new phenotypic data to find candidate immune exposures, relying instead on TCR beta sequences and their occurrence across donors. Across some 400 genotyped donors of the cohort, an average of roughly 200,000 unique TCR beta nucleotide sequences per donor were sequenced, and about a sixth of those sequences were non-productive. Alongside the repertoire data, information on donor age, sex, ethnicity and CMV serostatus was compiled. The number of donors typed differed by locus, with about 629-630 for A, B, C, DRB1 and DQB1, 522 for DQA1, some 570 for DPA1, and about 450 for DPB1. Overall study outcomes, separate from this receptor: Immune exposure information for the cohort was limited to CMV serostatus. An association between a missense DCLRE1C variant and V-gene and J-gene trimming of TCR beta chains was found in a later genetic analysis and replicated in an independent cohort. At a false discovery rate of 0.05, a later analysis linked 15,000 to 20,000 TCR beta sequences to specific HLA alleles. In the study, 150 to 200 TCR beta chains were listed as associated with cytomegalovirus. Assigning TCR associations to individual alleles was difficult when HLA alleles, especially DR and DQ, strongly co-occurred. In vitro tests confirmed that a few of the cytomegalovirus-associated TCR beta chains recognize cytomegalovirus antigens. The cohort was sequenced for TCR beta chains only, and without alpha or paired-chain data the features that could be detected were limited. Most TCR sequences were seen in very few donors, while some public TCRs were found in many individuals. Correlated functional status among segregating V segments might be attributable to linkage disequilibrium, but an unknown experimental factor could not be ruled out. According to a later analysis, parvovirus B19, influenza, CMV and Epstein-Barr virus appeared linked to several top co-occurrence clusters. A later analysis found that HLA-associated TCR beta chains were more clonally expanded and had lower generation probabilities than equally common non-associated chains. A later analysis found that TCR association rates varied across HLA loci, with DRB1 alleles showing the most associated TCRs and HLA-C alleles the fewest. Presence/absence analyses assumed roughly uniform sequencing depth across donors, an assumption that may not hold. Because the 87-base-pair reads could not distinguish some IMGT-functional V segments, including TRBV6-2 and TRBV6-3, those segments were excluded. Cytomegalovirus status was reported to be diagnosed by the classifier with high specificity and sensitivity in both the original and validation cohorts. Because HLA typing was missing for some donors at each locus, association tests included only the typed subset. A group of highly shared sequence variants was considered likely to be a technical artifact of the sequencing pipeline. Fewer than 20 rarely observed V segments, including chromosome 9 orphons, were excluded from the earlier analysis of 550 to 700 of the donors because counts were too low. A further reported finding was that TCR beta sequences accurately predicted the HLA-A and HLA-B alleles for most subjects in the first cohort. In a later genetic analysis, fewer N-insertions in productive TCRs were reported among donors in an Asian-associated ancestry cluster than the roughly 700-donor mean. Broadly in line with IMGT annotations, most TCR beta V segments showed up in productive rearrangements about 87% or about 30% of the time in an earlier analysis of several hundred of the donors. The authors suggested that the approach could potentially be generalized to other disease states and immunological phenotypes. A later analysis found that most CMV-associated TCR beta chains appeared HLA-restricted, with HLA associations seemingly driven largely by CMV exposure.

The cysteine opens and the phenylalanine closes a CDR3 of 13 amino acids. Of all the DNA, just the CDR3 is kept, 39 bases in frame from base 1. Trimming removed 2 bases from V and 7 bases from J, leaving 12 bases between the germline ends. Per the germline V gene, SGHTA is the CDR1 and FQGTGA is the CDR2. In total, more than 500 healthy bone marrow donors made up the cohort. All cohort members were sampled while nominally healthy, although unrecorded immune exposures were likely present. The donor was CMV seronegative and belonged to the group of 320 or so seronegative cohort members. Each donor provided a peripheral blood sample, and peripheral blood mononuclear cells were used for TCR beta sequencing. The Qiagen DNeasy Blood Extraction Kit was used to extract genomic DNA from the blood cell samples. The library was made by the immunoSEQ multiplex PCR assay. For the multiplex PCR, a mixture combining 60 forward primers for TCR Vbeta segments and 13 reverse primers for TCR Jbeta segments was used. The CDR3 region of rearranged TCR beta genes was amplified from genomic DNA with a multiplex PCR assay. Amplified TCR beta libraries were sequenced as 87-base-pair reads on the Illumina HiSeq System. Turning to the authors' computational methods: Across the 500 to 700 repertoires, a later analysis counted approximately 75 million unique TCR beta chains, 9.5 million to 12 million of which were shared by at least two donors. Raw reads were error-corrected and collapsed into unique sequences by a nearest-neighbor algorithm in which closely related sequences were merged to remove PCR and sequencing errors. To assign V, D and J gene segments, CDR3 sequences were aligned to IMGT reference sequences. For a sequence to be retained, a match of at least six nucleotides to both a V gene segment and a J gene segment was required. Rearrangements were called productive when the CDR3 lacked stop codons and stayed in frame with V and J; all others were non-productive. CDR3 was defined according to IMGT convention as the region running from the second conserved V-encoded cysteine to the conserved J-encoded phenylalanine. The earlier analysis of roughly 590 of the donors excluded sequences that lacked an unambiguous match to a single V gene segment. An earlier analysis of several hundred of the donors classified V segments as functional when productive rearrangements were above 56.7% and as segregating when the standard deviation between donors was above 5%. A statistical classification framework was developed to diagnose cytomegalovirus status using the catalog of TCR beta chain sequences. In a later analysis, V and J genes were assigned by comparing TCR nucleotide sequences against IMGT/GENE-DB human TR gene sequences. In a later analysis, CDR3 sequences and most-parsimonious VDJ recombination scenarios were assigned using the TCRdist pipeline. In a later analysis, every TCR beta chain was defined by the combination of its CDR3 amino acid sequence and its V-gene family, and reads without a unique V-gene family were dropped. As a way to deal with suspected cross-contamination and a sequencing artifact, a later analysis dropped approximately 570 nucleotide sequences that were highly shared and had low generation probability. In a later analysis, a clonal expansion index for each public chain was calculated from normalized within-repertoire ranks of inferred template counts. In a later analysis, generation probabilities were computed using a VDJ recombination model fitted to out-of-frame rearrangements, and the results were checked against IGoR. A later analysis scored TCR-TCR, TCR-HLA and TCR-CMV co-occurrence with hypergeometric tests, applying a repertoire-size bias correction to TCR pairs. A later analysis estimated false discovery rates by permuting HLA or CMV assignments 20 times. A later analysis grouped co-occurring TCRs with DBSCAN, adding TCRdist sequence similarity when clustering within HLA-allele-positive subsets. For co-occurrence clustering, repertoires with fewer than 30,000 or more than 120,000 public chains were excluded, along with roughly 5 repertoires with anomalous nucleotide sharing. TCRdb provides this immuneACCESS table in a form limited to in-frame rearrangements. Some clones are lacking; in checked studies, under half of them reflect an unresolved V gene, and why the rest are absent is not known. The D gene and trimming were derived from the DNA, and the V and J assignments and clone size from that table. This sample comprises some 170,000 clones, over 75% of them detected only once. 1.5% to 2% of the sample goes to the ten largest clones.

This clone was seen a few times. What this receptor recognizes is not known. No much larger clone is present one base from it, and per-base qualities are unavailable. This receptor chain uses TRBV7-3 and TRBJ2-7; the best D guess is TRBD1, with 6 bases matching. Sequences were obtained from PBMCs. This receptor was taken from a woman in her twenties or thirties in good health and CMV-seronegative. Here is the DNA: TGTGCCAGCAGCTTATCTCACAGGGAAGAGCAGTACTTC. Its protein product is CASSLSHREEQYF. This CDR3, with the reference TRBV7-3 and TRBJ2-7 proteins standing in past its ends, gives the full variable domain GAGVSQTPSNKVTEKGKYVELRCDPISGHTALYWYRQSLGQGPEFLIYFQGTGAADDSGLPNDRFFAVRPEGSVSTLKIQRTERGDSAVYLCASSLSHREEQYFGPGTRLTVT.